The following is a TCR beta chain sequence with its context. Its specificity is not known. V lost 0 bases and J lost 4, with 17 bases in between. The CDR3 is 16 amino acids. Germline V gives CDR1 SGHRS, CDR2 YFSETQ. This table comes from immunoSEQ multiplex PCR, and its TCRdb copy is limited to in-frame clones, with some not included. There are some 1,400,000 clones in the sample; 96% occur only once, and about 1.2% lies in the top ten. The sample originates from a study of shared clonotypes between healthy human individuals. Notes on the study in general: Collection of samples was limited to blood; tissue repertoires likely differ.

The chain recombines TRBV5-1 with TRBJ2-7; TRBD1 is a possible D gene (6 bases). Sequences were obtained from naive CD4+ T cells sorted from blood. Subset given: CD45RA+ positively selected. The sequence was obtained from a man between 25 and 39 years old in good health. CDR3 in DNA: TGCGCCAGCAGCTTGGTGTCCCAGGGGAAACTATACGAGCAGTACTTC. Its translation: CASSLVSQGKLYEQYF.